This T cell receptor beta chain was found in a study of OX40 agonist ivuxolimab in advanced cancers. Study overall: Dose-escalation subjects each had hepatocellular carcinoma, melanoma, renal cell or head and neck cancer. With a range of roughly 20 to 79, age averaged 60 years, and approximately 83% were male.

V was cut by 3 bases and J by 4 bases, with 6 bases left in between. Germline lookup yields CDR1 MDHEN and CDR2 SYDVKM. This CDR3 comprises 13 residues. Here immunoSEQ multiplex PCR was the method, and the copy in TCRdb shows in-frame clones only, minus some. The sample lists some 74,000 clones; around 80% were seen once. The V call is TRBV28, the J call TRBJ2-2; D uncertain. This sequence originates from an adult with an advanced solid tumor such as melanoma, head and neck, liver or kidney cancer. The specimen comprised CD4+ or CD8+ T cells sorted from blood, sampled in a trial of the OX40 agonist ivuxolimab. CDR3 in amino acids: CASSFRSTGELFF. The DNA for the CDR3 is TGTGCCAGCAGTTTCAGGAGCACCGGGGAGCTGTTTTTT.